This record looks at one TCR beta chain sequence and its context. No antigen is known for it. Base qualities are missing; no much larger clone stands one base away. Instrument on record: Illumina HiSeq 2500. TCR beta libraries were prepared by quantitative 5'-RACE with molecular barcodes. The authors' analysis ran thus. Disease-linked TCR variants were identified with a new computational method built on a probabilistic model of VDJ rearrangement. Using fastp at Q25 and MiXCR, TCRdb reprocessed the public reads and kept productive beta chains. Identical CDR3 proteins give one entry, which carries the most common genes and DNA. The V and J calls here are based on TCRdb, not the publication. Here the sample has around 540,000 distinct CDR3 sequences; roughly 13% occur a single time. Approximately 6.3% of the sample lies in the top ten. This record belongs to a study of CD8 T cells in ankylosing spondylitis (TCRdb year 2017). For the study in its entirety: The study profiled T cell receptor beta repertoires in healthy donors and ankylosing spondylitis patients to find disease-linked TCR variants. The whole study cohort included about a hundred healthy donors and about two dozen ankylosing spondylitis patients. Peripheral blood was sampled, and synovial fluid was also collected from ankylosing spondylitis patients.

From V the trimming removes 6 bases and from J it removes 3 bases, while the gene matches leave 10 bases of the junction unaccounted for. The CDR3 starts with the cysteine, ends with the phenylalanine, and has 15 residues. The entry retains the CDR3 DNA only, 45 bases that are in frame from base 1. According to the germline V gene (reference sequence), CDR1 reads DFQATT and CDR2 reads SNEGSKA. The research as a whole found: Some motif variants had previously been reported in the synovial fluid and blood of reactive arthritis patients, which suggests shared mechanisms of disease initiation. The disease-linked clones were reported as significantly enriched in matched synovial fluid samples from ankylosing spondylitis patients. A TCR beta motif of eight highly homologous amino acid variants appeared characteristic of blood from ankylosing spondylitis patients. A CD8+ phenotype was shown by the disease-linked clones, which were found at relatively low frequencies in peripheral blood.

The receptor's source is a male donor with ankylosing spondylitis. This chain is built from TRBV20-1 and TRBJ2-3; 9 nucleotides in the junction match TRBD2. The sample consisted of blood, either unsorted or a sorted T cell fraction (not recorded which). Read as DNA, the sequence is TGCAGTGCGAAAATAGCGGGAGAGGCAACAGATACGCAGTATTTT. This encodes CSAKIAGEATDTQYF.